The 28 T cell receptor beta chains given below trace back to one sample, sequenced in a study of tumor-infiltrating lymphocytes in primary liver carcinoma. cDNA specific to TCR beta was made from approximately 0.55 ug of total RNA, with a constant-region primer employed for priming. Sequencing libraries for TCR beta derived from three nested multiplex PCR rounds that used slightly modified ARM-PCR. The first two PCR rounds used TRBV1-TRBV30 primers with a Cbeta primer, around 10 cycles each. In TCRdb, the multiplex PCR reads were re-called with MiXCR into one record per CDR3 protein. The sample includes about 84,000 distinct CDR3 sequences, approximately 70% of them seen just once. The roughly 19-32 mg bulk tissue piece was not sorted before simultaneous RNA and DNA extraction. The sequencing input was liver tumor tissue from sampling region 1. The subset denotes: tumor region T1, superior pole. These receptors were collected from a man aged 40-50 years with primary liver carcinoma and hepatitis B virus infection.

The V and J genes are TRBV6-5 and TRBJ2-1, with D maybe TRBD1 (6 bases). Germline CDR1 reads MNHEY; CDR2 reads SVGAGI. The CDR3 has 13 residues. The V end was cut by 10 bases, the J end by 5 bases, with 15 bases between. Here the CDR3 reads CANSKTGNNEQFF. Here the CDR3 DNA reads TGTGCCAACAGCAAGACAGGTAACAATGAGCAGTTCTTC.

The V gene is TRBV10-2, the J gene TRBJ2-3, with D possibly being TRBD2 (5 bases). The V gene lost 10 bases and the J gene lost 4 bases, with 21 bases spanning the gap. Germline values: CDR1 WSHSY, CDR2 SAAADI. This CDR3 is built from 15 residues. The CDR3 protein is CATSPGLPSADTQYF. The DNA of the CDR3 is TGCGCCACTTCACCTGGACTCCCGTCGGCAGATACGCAGTATTTT.

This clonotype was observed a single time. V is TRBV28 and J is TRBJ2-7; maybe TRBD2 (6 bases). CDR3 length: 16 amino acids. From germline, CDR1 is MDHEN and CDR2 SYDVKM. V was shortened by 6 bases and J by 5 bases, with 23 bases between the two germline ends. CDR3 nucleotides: TGTGCCAGCAGACTAGCCGACCCGACTTCTCTGAACGAGCAGTACTTC. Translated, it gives CASRLADPTSLNEQYF.

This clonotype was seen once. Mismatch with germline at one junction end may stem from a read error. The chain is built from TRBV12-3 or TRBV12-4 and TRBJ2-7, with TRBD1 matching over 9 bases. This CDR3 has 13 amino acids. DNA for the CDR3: TGTGCTAGCAATTCACAGGGGGCGTGGGAGCAGTACTTC. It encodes CASNSQGAWEQYF.

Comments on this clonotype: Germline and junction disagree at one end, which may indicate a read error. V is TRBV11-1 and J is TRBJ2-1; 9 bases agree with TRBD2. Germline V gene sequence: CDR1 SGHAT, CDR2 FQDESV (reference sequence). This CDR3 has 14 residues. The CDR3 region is CASSLYGTSSERFF. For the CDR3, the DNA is TGTGCCAGCAGCTTATACGGGACTAGCAGTGAGCGGTTCTTC.

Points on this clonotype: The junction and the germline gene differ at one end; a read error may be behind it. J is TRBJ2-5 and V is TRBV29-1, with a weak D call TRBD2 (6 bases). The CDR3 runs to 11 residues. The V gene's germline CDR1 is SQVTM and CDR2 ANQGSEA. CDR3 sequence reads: CSGGGRESQYF. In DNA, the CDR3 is TGTAGCGGTGGGGGGAGAGAGTCCCAGTACTTC.

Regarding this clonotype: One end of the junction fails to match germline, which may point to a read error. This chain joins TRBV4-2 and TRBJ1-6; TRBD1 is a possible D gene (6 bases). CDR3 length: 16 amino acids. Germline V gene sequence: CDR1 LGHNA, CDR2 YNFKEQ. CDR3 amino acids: CTSSESRGGAYSHLHF. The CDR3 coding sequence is TGTACCAGCAGCGAATCCCGAGGGGGGGCTTATTCACACCTCCACTTT.

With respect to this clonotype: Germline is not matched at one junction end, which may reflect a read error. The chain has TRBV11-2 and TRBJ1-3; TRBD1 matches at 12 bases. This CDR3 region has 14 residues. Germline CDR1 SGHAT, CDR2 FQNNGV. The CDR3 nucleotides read TGTGCCAGCAGCAACATGGGACAGGGGGCCACCGTATATTTT. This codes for CASSNMGQGATVYF.

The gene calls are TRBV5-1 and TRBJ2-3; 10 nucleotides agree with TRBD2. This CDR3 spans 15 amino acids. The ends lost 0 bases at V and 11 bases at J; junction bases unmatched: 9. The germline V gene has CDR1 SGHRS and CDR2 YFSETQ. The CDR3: CASSLASGSTDVQYF. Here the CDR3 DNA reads TGCGCCAGCAGCTTGGCTAGCGGGAGCACAGATGTGCAGTATTTT.

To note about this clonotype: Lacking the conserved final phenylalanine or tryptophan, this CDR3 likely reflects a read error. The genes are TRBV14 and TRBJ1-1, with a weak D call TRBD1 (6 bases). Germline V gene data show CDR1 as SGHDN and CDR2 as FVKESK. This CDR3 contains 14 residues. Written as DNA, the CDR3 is TGTGCGAGCAGCCCCACCAGGGGAGGAACTGAAGCTTTCCTT. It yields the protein CASSPTRGGTEAFL.

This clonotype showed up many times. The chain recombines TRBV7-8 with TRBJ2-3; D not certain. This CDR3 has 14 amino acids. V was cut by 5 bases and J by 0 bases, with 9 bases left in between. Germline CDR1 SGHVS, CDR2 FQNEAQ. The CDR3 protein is CASSAIPSTDTQYF. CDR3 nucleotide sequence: TGTGCCAGCAGCGCAATACCAAGCACAGATACGCAGTATTTT.

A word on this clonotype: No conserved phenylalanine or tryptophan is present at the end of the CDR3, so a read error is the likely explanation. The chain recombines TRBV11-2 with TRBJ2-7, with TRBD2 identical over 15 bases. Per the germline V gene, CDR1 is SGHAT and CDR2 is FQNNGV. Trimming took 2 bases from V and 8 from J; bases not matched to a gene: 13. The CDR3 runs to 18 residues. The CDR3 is CASSLSVGLAGGVYKQYL. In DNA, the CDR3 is TGTGCCAGCAGCTTATCCGTTGGACTAGCGGGAGGGGTGTACAAGCAGTACCTC.

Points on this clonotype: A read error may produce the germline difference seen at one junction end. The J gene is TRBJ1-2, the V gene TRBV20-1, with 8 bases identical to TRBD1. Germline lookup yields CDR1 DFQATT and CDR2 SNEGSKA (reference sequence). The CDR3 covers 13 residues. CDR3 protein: CSAEIGQGDGYAF. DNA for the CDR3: TGCAGTGCCGAAATAGGACAGGGCGATGGTTACGCCTTC.

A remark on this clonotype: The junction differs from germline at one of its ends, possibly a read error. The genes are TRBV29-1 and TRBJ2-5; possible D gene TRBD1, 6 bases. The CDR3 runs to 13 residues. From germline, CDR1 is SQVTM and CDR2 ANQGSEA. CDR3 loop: CNVEGQLKGTQYF. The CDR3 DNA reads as TGCAACGTTGAAGGACAGTTAAAAGGGACCCAGTACTTC.

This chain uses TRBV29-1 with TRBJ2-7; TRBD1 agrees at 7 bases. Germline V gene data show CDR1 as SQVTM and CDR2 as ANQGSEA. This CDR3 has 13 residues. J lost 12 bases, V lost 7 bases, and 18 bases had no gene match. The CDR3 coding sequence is TGCAGCGCCTCCGCCGGGACAGACTACGAGAGGTACTTC. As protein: CSASAGTDYERYF.

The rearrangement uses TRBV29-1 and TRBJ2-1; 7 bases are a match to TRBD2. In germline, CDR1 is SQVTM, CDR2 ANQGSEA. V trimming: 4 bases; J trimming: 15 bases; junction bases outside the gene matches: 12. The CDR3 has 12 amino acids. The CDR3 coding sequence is TGCAGCGTTGTTCTAGCGGCTGTGCGGCTGTTCTTC. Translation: CSVVLAAVRLFF.

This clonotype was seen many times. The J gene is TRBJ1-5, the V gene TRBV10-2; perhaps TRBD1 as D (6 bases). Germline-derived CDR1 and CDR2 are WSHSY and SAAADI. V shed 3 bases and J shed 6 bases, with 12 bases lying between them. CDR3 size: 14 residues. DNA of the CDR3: TGCGCCAGCAGTGAAAGGGGGGGGCCTCAGCCCCAGCATTTT. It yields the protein CASSERGGPQPQHF.

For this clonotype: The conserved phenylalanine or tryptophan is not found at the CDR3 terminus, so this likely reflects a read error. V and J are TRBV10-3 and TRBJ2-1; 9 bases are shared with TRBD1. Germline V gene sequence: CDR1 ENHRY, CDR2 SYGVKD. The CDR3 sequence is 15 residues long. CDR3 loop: CAIRSGQGTYNKQFS. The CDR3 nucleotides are TGTGCCATCAGATCAGGACAGGGGACCTACAATAAGCAGTTCTCC.

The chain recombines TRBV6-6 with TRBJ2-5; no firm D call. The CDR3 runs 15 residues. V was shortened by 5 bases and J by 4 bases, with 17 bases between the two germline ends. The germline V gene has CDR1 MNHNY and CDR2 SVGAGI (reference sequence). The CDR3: CASSLLLSYPETQYF. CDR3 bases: TGTGCCAGCAGTCTCCTTCTATCCTACCCAGAGACCCAGTACTTC.

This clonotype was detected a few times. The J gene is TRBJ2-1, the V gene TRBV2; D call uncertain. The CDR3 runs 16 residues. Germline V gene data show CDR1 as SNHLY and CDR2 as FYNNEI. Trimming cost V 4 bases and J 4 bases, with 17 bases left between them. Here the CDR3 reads CASSGIDDTFYNEQFF. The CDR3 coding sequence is TGTGCCAGCAGTGGGATAGACGACACTTTTTACAATGAGCAGTTCTTC.

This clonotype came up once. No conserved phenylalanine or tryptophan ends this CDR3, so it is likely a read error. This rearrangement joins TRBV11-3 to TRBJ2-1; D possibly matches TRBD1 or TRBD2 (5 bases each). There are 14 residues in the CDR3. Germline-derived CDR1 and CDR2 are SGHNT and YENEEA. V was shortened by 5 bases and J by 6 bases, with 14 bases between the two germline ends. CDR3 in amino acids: CASSHGHGSNEQFL. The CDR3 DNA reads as TGTGCCAGCAGCCATGGACATGGGAGCAATGAGCAGTTCCTC.

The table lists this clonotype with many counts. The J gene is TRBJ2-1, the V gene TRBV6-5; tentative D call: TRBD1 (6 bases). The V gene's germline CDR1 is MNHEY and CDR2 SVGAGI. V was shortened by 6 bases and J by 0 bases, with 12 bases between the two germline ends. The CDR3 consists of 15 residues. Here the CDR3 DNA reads TGTGCCAGCAGGTTCCGGGACACCTCCTACAATGAGCAGTTCTTC. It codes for CASRFRDTSYNEQFF.

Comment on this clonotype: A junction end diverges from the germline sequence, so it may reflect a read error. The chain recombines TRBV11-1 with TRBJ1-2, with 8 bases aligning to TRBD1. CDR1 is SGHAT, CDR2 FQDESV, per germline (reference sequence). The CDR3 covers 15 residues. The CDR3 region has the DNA TGTGCCAGCAGCCTGCGGACAGGGCATAACTATGTCTACACCTTC. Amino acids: CASSLRTGHNYVYTF.

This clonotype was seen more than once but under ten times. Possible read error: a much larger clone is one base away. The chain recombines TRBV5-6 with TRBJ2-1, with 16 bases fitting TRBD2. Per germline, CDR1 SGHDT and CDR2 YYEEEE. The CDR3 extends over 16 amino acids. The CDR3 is CVSSLAGTSGRDEQFF. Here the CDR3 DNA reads TGTGTCAGCAGCTTGGCCGGGACTAGCGGGAGGGATGAGCAGTTCTTC.

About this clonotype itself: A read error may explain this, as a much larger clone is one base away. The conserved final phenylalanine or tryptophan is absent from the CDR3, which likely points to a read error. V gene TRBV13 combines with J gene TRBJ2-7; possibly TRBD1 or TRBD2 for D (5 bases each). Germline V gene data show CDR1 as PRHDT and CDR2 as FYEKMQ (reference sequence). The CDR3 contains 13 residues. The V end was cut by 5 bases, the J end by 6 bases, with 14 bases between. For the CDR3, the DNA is TGTGCCAGCAGCAACCGGGACCTCGGCGAGCAGTACTTA. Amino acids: CASSNRDLGEQYL.

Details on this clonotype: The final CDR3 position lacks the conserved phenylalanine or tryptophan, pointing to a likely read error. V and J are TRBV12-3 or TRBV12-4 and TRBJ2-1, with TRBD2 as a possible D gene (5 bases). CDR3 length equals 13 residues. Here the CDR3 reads CVSSPTIANEQFS. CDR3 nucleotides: TGTGTCAGCAGTCCGACTATCGCCAATGAGCAGTTCTCC.

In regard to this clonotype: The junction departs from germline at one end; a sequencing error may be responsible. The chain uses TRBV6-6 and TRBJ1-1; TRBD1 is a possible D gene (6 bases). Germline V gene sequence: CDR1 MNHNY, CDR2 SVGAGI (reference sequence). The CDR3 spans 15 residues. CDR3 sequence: CASSPRTVMNTEASF. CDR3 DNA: TGTGCCAGTAGCCCCCGGACAGTTATGAACACAGAAGCTTCCTTT.

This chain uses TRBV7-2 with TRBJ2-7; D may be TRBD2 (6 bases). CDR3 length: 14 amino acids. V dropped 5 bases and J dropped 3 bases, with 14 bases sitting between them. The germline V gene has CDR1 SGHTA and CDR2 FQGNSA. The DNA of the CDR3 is TGTGCCAGCAGCCTTTCTAGTAGCGGCTACGAGCAGTACTTC. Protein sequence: CASSLSSSGYEQYF.